Following are 29 T cell receptor beta chains from one sample sequenced in a study of shared clonotypes between healthy human individuals. Profiling relied on immunoSEQ multiplex PCR, and the TCRdb table lists in-frame clones only, not all of them. The sample has fewer than 1.8 million clones; approximately 98.5% are singletons. Sequenced sample: naive CD4+ T cells sorted from blood. Subset defined: CD45RA+ positively selected. These TCRs come from a man aged 25 to 40 in good health.

The chain couples TRBV5-6 to TRBJ2-1, with TRBD2 matching 9 bases. The CDR3 is 17 amino acids. V was pared by 0 bases and J by 8 bases, with 12 bases of the junction left unmatched. Germline V gene sequence: CDR1 SGHDT, CDR2 YYEEEE. CDR3 sequence reads: CASSLGIAGEGRDEQFF. The CDR3 DNA is TGTGCCAGCAGCTTGGGTATAGCGGGAGAGGGTAGAGATGAGCAGTTCTTC.

The rearrangement links TRBV4-1 to TRBJ2-7; TRBD2 matches at 11 bases. There are 15 residues in the CDR3. Trimming removed 4 bases from V and 4 bases from J; junction bases left unmatched: 6. The germline V gene encodes CDR1 MGHRA and CDR2 YSYEKL. The chain's CDR3 is CASSLRLAGSYEQYF. CDR3 DNA: TGCGCCAGCAGCCTTCGACTAGCGGGAAGTTACGAGCAGTACTTC.

The chain carries TRBV18 and TRBJ2-2, with D uncertain. V was trimmed by 4 bases and J by 1 base, leaving 4 bases between them. Germline assignment: CDR1 KGHSH and CDR2 LQKENI. This CDR3 has 13 amino acids. The CDR3 protein is CASSLGNTGELFF. The DNA for the CDR3 is TGTGCCAGCTCACTGGGGAACACCGGGGAGCTGTTTTTT.

This clone was found once. The chain has TRBV7-2 and TRBJ1-5; D is possibly TRBD1 (6 bases). V lost 1 base and J 6 bases, leaving 19 bases between the germline ends. The germline V gene has CDR1 SGHTA and CDR2 FQGNSA. This CDR3 region has 17 residues. The CDR3 spells CASSLDGNRGASQPQHF. CDR3 coding DNA: TGTGCCAGCAGCTTAGACGGGAATCGGGGGGCTAGTCAGCCCCAGCATTTT.

This rearrangement joins TRBV2 to TRBJ2-3; D gene ambiguous. The CDR3 totals 16 residues. Germline V CDR1 and CDR2: SNHLY, FYNNEI. The V and J ends lost 3 bases and 4 bases respectively, with 17 bases between them. The CDR3 DNA sequence: TGTGCCAGCAGTGACGGGCAGCCCGTTAACTCAGATACGCAGTATTTT. Translated: CASSDGQPVNSDTQYF.

CDR3 sequence (DNA): TGTGCCAGCAGCTTACGGGGGCGTACATTAGGCAATGAGCAGTTCTTC. Translating gives CASSLRGRTLGNEQFF. This chain connects TRBV7-9 to TRBJ2-1, with D perhaps matching TRBD1 or TRBD2 (6 bases each). The CDR3 has 16 amino acids. Germline-derived CDR1 and CDR2 are SEHNR and FQNEAQ (reference sequence). Trimming took off 2 bases at V and 6 bases at J, with 17 bases between the two ends.

The chain links TRBV28 to TRBJ1-4; 10 bases line up with TRBD1. Germline lookup yields CDR1 MDHEN and CDR2 SYDVKM. V shed 10 bases and J 6 bases; nucleotides not matched to a gene: 8. This CDR3 has 14 residues. The CDR3 loop reads CATLRGTGDEKLFF. The CDR3 nucleotides are TGTGCCACCCTACGCGGGACAGGGGATGAAAAACTGTTTTTT.

The CDR3 coding sequence is TGTGCCAGCAGCATGACAGGGCGTAACACTGAAGCTTTCTTT. It yields the protein CASSMTGRNTEAFF. The rearrangement uses TRBV11-2 and TRBJ1-1; TRBD1 agrees at 7 bases. J was trimmed by 2 bases and V by 5 bases; bases with no gene match: 5. CDR3 length: 14 residues. CDR1 and CDR2 from the germline V gene are SGHAT and FQNNGV.

A single count supports this clone. The chain is built from TRBV5-4 and TRBJ2-7; 8 bases map to TRBD1. Per germline, CDR1 SGHNT and CDR2 YYREEE (reference sequence). The CDR3 has 15 residues. J gave up 5 bases and V 0 bases, and 7 bases lay outside the gene matches. The CDR3 DNA reads TGTGCCAGCAGCTTGGCCAGGGGCAGGGGGCACGAGCAGTACTTC. It encodes CASSLARGRGHEQYF.

The chain combines TRBV28 with TRBJ1-1; D not certain. Germline V gene data show CDR1 as MDHEN and CDR2 as SYDVKM. CDR3 length equals 15 residues. With 5 bases removed from V and 0 bases from J, the gap between germline ends came to 13 bases. The CDR3 spells CASSGLSAMNTEAFF. The CDR3 DNA is TGTGCCAGCAGTGGGCTTTCTGCTATGAACACTGAAGCTTTCTTT.

The V and J genes are TRBV7-3 and TRBJ2-5; D unresolved. There are 13 residues in the CDR3. V lost 5 bases and J lost 5, with 12 bases in between. The germline V gene encodes CDR1 SGHTA and CDR2 FQGTGA. CDR3 sequence: CASSTTRGETQYF. CDR3 coding DNA: TGTGCCAGCAGCACGACACGTGGGGAGACCCAGTACTTC.

The gene calls are TRBV28 and TRBJ2-7; no clear D gene. The CDR3 loop spans 15 amino acids. The V end was cut by 7 bases, the J end by 0 bases, with 16 bases between. CDR1 is MDHEN, CDR2 SYDVKM, per germline. CDR3 DNA sequence: TGTGCCAGCACTCCTCCGGGCGTAAGCTCCTACGAGCAGTACTTC. Protein product: CASTPPGVSSYEQYF. The whole variable domain, filled in from reference TRBV28 and TRBJ2-7, reads DVKVTQSSRYLVKRTGEKVFLECVQDMDHENMFWYRQDPGLGLRLIYFSYDVKMKEKGDIPEGYSVSREKKERFSLILESASTNQTSMYLCASTPPGVSSYEQYFGPGTRLTVT.

This sequence joins TRBV20-1 and TRBJ1-2; 7 bases are shared with TRBD1. The V and J ends lost 0 bases and 12 bases, in that order; junction bases with no gene match: 4. This CDR3 region has 11 residues. The germline gives CDR1 DFQATT, CDR2 SNEGSKA (reference sequence). This CDR3 is CSARDPGGNTF. CDR3 nucleotides: TGCAGTGCTAGAGATCCAGGGGGGAACACCTTC.

CDR3 nucleotide sequence: TGTGCCAGCAGCTTAACACAGGGGACCACCGGGGAGCTGTTTTTT. Translation gives CASSLTQGTTGELFF. The V and J genes are TRBV7-3 and TRBJ2-2; 7 positions match TRBD1. The V segment lost 0 bases and the J segment 4 bases; nucleotides outside the gene matches: 2. The CDR3 totals 15 residues. The V gene's germline CDR1 is SGHTA and CDR2 FQGTGA.

A remark on this clone: This specimen includes other DNA sequences encoding the same CDR3. This sequence joins TRBV5-1 and TRBJ2-1; 10 nucleotides line up with TRBD2. The CDR3 totals 15 residues. J gave up 7 bases and V 3 bases, and 7 bases lay outside the gene matches. In germline, CDR1 is SGHRS, CDR2 YFSETQ. CDR3 region: CASSSGLAGVNEQFF. The CDR3, as DNA: TGCGCCAGCAGCTCCGGGCTAGCGGGAGTGAATGAGCAGTTCTTC.

V and J are TRBV5-1 and TRBJ2-2; a weak D match, TRBD2 (6 bases). CDR1 SGHRS and CDR2 YFSETQ come from the germline V gene. Trimming removed 4 bases at V and 5 bases at J, with 15 bases between. The CDR3 covers 15 residues. The CDR3 here is CASSQSGSGTGELFF. CDR3 DNA sequence: TGCGCCAGCAGCCAGAGCGGGTCGGGTACCGGGGAGCTGTTTTTT.

The chain combines TRBV14 with TRBJ2-1; 11 bases line up with TRBD2. CDR3 length equals 15 residues. The V and J ends lost 4 bases and 7 bases, in that order; junction bases with no gene match: 6. The germline V gene encodes CDR1 SGHDN and CDR2 FVKESK. CDR3 in amino acids: CASSLSGRAGNEQFF. CDR3 DNA: TGTGCCAGCAGCCTTAGCGGGAGGGCCGGGAATGAGCAGTTCTTC.

This chain links TRBV27 with TRBJ2-3; no definite D call. V was clipped by 6 bases and J by 6 bases, with 22 bases between them. The CDR3 spans 16 residues. Germline loops: CDR1 MNHEY, CDR2 SMNVEV (reference sequence). The CDR3 here is CASRPQRTSMGDTQYF. In DNA form, the CDR3 reads TGTGCCAGCAGACCTCAGAGGACCTCGATGGGGGATACGCAGTATTTT.

This clone was detected only once. V usage is TRBV7-8 and J usage is TRBJ2-7; D is perhaps TRBD2 (5 bases). In germline, CDR1 is SGHVS, CDR2 FQNEAQ. V lost 4 bases to trimming and J lost 1 base, with 11 bases between them. The CDR3 is 14 amino acids. The CDR3 nucleotides are TGTGCCAGCAGCTCGCGTCGGGGTTCCTACGAGCAGTACTTC. Translating gives CASSSRRGSYEQYF.

The J gene is TRBJ2-7, the V gene TRBV19; D is possibly TRBD2 (6 bases). In germline, CDR1 is LNHDA, CDR2 SQIVND (reference sequence). Between the trimmed V and J ends, which lost 2 bases and 0 bases, there was a span of 8 bases. This CDR3 spans 14 amino acids. The CDR3 reads CASSIREFSYEQYF. CDR3 DNA: TGTGCCAGTAGTATACGGGAGTTCTCCTACGAGCAGTACTTC.

This chain joins TRBV5-4 and TRBJ2-7; a possible D gene is TRBD1 (5 bases). Deletions cut 4 bases from V and 3 bases from J, with 11 bases between. From germline, CDR1 is SGHNT and CDR2 YYREEE (reference sequence). The CDR3 extends over 13 amino acids. For the CDR3, the DNA is TGTGCCAGCAGCATCAAGGGGCTCTACGAGCAGTACTTC. Translating gives CASSIKGLYEQYF.

As to this clone: This sample includes further DNA sequences coding for the same CDR3. The chain combines TRBV11-3 with TRBJ1-1; D is unclear. The V and J ends lost 1 base and 1 base respectively, with 4 bases between them. CDR1 is SGHNT and CDR2 is YENEEA in the germline V gene. The CDR3 runs 13 residues. CDR3 residues: CASSLGGNTEAFF. The CDR3 nucleotides read TGTGCCAGCAGCTTAGGGGGGAACACTGAAGCTTTCTTT.

V usage is TRBV10-3 and J usage is TRBJ1-2; 8 bases are a match to TRBD1. The CDR3 covers 15 residues. In germline, CDR1 is ENHRY, CDR2 SYGVKD. V lost 4 bases, J lost 3 bases, and 7 bases stayed unmatched. CDR3 nucleotides: TGTGCCATCAGTGGGAAACAGGGGGTTGACTATGGCTACACCTTC. Protein sequence: CAISGKQGVDYGYTF.

This clone occurred once. The V call is TRBV6-5, the J call TRBJ1-2; a weak D match, TRBD1 (5 bases). Germline-derived CDR1 and CDR2 are MNHEY and SVGAGI. The CDR3 totals 14 residues. With 6 bases removed from V and 3 bases from J, the gap between germline ends came to 14 bases. The CDR3 spells CASSPSGRDYGYTF. The CDR3 nucleotides read TGTGCCAGCAGCCCTTCTGGCAGGGACTATGGCTACACCTTC.

This clone appeared a single time. The V gene is TRBV28, the J gene TRBJ2-7; no clear D. This CDR3 is built from 11 residues. V was clipped by 3 bases and J by 6 bases, with 6 bases between them. Per the germline V gene, CDR1 is MDHEN and CDR2 is SYDVKM. This chain's CDR3 is CASSFLAEQYF. The CDR3 coding sequence is TGTGCCAGCAGTTTCCTGGCCGAGCAGTACTTC. Filled out from reference TRBV28 and TRBJ2-7, the complete variable domain reads DVKVTQSSRYLVKRTGEKVFLECVQDMDHENMFWYRQDPGLGLRLIYFSYDVKMKEKGDIPEGYSVSREKKERFSLILESASTNQTSMYLCASSFLAEQYFGPGTRLTVT.

As to this clone: The identical CDR3 is also encoded by other nucleotide sequences in the sample. The rearrangement links TRBV5-6 to TRBJ2-1; D is undetermined. V was shortened by 2 bases and J by 6 bases, with 3 bases between the two germline ends. This CDR3 has 11 residues. Germline CDR1 is SGHDT and CDR2 is YYEEEE. The CDR3 bases are TGTGCCAGCAGCTTCAGCAATGAGCAGTTCTTC. Protein product: CASSFSNEQFF.

This clone was seen once. The rearrangement links TRBV5-1 to TRBJ2-1, with TRBD2 matching 9 bases. The length of the CDR3 is 14 residues. In germline, CDR1 is SGHRS, CDR2 YFSETQ. V was clipped by 0 bases and J by 7 bases; unmatched bases: 2. CDR3 sequence reads: CASSLGREGNEQFF. CDR3 DNA sequence: TGCGCCAGCAGCTTGGGGCGGGAGGGGAATGAGCAGTTCTTC.

J is TRBJ2-3 and V is TRBV5-6, with no clear D. CDR1 is SGHDT, CDR2 YYEEEE, per germline. The CDR3 is made up of 13 amino acids. V gave up 4 bases and J gave up 1 base, with 7 bases separating them. CDR3 loop: CASSPLGTDTQYF. DNA for the CDR3: TGTGCCAGCAGCCCTCTAGGCACAGATACGCAGTATTTT.

This clone was counted once. The chain combines TRBV30 with TRBJ1-2; 8 bases agree with TRBD1. Germline loops: CDR1 GTSNPN, CDR2 SVGIG (reference sequence). The J segment lost 4 bases and the V segment lost 2 bases, leaving 9 bases of the junction unmatched. This CDR3 contains 15 residues. The CDR3 nucleotides read TGTGCCTGGAGTAGAGGGTACAGGGGGGCCTATGGCTACACCTTC. Translated, it gives CAWSRGYRGAYGYTF.